The 26 T cell receptor beta chains presented below share a single source sample, sequenced in a study of shared clonotypes between healthy human individuals. Profiled with immunoSEQ multiplex PCR; TCRdb holds only in-frame clones, not every one. The sample has some 530,000 clones; over 75% are singletons. What was sequenced was PBMCs. These receptors originate from a woman aged 40 to 50 in good health. Some clones in this sample may be carry-over from other donors' samples.

The rearrangement links TRBV14 to TRBJ2-2, with 7 bases that match TRBD1. Germline V CDR1 and CDR2: SGHDN, FVKESK. The CDR3 sequence is 19 residues long. J gave up 4 bases and V 3 bases, and 17 bases lay outside the gene matches. The CDR3 region has the DNA TGTGCCAGCAGCCACGTCCGTGGCGTCTTGGGACAGACCACCGGGGAGCTGTTTTTT. Protein product: CASSHVRGVLGQTTGELFF.

This sequence joins TRBV11-2 and TRBJ2-3; 15 bases line up with TRBD2. Germline V CDR1 and CDR2: SGHAT, FQNNGV. V was clipped by 5 bases and J by 0 bases; unmatched bases: 0. The CDR3 has 16 amino acids. CDR3 in amino acids: CASSGTSGRSTDTQYF. Written as DNA, the CDR3 is TGTGCCAGCAGCGGGACTAGCGGGAGGAGCACAGATACGCAGTATTTT.

The V call is TRBV7-9, the J call TRBJ2-5, with TRBD1 matching over 9 bases. The J segment lost 5 bases and the V segment lost 5 bases, leaving 9 bases of the junction unmatched. Germline V gene sequence: CDR1 SEHNR, CDR2 FQNEAQ (reference sequence). The length of the CDR3 is 15 residues. The CDR3, as DNA: TGTGCCAGCAGCGTCCAGACAGGGGGAAGGGAGACCCAGTACTTC. Its translation: CASSVQTGGRETQYF.

This sequence joins TRBV6-5 and TRBJ1-1; TRBD1 is a possible D gene (5 bases). V was trimmed by 0 bases and J by 4 bases, leaving 9 bases between them. The CDR3 loop spans 14 amino acids. Looked up from germline, CDR1 is MNHEY and CDR2 is SVGAGI. CDR3 amino acids: CASSYSGVSTEAFF. CDR3 nucleotides: TGTGCCAGCAGTTACTCAGGGGTATCCACTGAAGCTTTCTTT.

This clone was seen a single time. A far larger clone is one nucleotide away, so this likely arose from a read error. This chain connects TRBV11-2 to TRBJ2-7, with TRBD2 identical over 8 bases. The V gene's germline CDR1 is SGHAT and CDR2 FQNNGV. The CDR3 length is 14 residues. The CDR3 sequence is CTSSLPGTSYEQYF. The CDR3 DNA reads as TGTACCAGCAGCTTACCCGGGACTAGCTACGAGCAGTACTTC. The full variable domain, its missing parts supplied by reference TRBV11-2 and TRBJ2-7, is EAGVAQSPRYKIIEKRQSVAFWCNPISGHATLYWYQQILGQGPKLLIQFQNNGVVDDSQLPKDRFSAERLKGVDSTLKIQPAKLEDSAVYLCTSSLPGTSYEQYFGPGTRLTVT.

The chain joins TRBV15 to TRBJ1-5; weak D call: TRBD1 (6 bases). The V end was cut by 1 base, the J end by 6 bases, with 10 bases between. This CDR3 region has 14 residues. From germline, CDR1 is LNHNV and CDR2 YYDKDF (reference sequence). CDR3 DNA: TGTGCCACCAGCAGAGGGGGGGCGGGTCAGCCCCAGCATTTT. Encoded protein: CATSRGGAGQPQHF.

Regarding this clone: A read error is the likely source, as a far larger clone sits one nucleotide away. The chain uses TRBV29-1 and TRBJ1-4; 9 bases agree with TRBD1. V gave up 5 bases and J gave up 8 bases; unmatched junction bases: 9. Germline V gene sequence: CDR1 SQVTM, CDR2 ANQGSEA. This CDR3 has 14 amino acids. The CDR3, as DNA: TGCAGCGTTAACACAGGGGGCAGAGTAGAAAAACTGTTTTTT. Amino acid sequence: CSVNTGGRVEKLFF.

The V and J genes are TRBV28 and TRBJ2-3, with TRBD2 identical over 10 bases. V shed 1 base, J shed 4 bases, and the junction held 8 bases outside the gene matches. CDR3 length: 17 amino acids. Germline CDR1 MDHEN, CDR2 SYDVKM. The DNA of the CDR3 is TGTGCCAGCAGTTTATCGGGACTAGCGCAGGGTCCAGATACGCAGTATTTT. Its protein product is CASSLSGLAQGPDTQYF.

The table lists this clone with a count of one. The J gene is TRBJ2-5, the V gene TRBV4-2; the match to TRBD2 covers 7 bases. The germline gives CDR1 LGHNA, CDR2 YNFKEQ. CDR3 length: 16 amino acids. After removal of 0 bases from V and 5 bases from J, the junction contained 9 bases not matched to a gene. CDR3 DNA: TGTGCCAGCAGCCAAGATCTGGGGGAGGGCCAGGAGACCCAGTACTTC. It is translated as CASSQDLGEGQETQYF.

In its sample, this clone was seen once. The rearrangement uses TRBV7-9 and TRBJ2-7; TRBD2 matches at 12 bases. V shed 5 bases and J 6 bases; nucleotides not matched to a gene: 11. Germline lookup yields CDR1 SEHNR and CDR2 FQNEAQ (reference sequence). The CDR3 sequence is 16 residues long. The CDR3 is CASSPPSGRAFGEQYF. The DNA for the CDR3 is TGTGCCAGCAGCCCTCCTAGCGGGAGGGCCTTCGGCGAGCAGTACTTC.

V and J are TRBV7-8 and TRBJ2-1; unclear D gene. The CDR3 sequence is 11 residues long. The germline gives CDR1 SGHVS, CDR2 FQNEAQ. The V end lost 5 bases, the J end lost 9 bases, and 8 bases lay between the germline ends. The CDR3: CASSPIIEQFF. The CDR3 DNA follows: TGTGCCAGCAGCCCGATTATTGAGCAGTTCTTC.

This clone was observed a single time. This sequence joins TRBV30 and TRBJ2-1; TRBD1 matches at 8 bases. CDR1 and CDR2 (germline): GTSNPN, SVGIG (reference sequence). Germline trimming cut 0 bases from V and 13 bases from J; bases unmatched to any gene: 2. This CDR3 spans 11 amino acids. The CDR3 reads CAWSVQGAQFF. The CDR3 DNA sequence: TGTGCCTGGAGTGTGCAGGGGGCTCAGTTCTTC.

V is TRBV11-2 and J is TRBJ2-2, with D perhaps TRBD1 or TRBD2 (5 bases each). Per germline, CDR1 SGHAT and CDR2 FQNNGV. V was shortened by 4 bases and J by 8 bases, with 17 bases between the two germline ends. The CDR3 sequence is 15 residues long. CDR3 sequence: CASSSGTPGWGELFF. DNA of the CDR3: TGTGCCAGCAGCTCCGGGACCCCAGGGTGGGGGGAGCTGTTTTTT.

The chain recombines TRBV18 with TRBJ2-5; D is unresolved. Trimming took 3 bases from V and 5 from J, leaving 10 bases between them. CDR3 size: 13 residues. Germline V gene lookup returns CDR1 KGHSH and CDR2 LQKENI. In DNA, the CDR3 is TGTGCCAGCTCACCCGACCAGTGGGAGACCCAGTACTTC. It encodes CASSPDQWETQYF.

The V and J genes are TRBV2 and TRBJ1-2; D gene uncertain. Per the germline V gene, CDR1 is SNHLY and CDR2 is FYNNEI. The V end was cut by 7 bases, the J end by 4 bases, with 13 bases between. The CDR3 has 13 residues. CDR3 protein: CASTPGLSYGYTF. CDR3 bases: TGTGCCAGCACCCCTGGACTTAGCTATGGCTACACCTTC.

The chain carries TRBV10-3 and TRBJ1-2, with D tentatively TRBD1 (6 bases). CDR1 and CDR2 (germline): ENHRY, SYGVKD. V lost 4 bases and J 4 bases, leaving 16 bases between the germline ends. This CDR3 is 15 amino acids long. The CDR3 spells CAISGTSGESYGYTF. In nucleotides, the CDR3 is TGTGCCATCAGTGGCACTTCAGGGGAAAGCTATGGCTACACCTTC.

The chain uses TRBV12-2 and TRBJ1-4; TRBD1 is the table's D call, not checked against the DNA. TRBV12-2 has pseudogene status. The CDR3 has 17 amino acids. The CDR3 protein is CASRPRQGRGANEKLFF. CDR3 bases: TGTGCAAGTCGCCCGCGACAGGGGAGGGGAGCTAATGAAAAACTGTTTTTT.

The rearrangement uses TRBV5-1 and TRBJ2-1; maybe TRBD1 (5 bases). The germline V and J ends were trimmed by 0 bases and 5 bases, with 12 bases remaining between them. The CDR3 totals 15 residues. The germline V gene has CDR1 SGHRS and CDR2 YFSETQ. CDR3: CASSLAATANNEQFF. Written as DNA, the CDR3 is TGCGCCAGCAGCTTGGCTGCGACAGCGAACAATGAGCAGTTCTTC.

As concerns this clone: A far larger clone is just one base off, so this is likely a read error. The same CDR3 arises from other DNA sequences in this sample as well. J is TRBJ2-7 and V is TRBV30; D ambiguous. Looked up from germline, CDR1 is GTSNPN and CDR2 is SVGIG (reference sequence). V dropped 3 bases and J dropped 4 bases, with 22 bases sitting between them. The CDR3 consists of 16 residues. The CDR3 region is CAWRDPRWPFTYEQYF. As DNA, the CDR3 is TGTGCCTGGAGGGACCCTCGGTGGCCTTTTACATACGAGCAGTACTTC.

The CDR3 DNA follows: TGTGCCAGTAGCCATTTCGGGACTAGCGGGAATGAGCAGTTCTTC. Protein sequence: CASSHFGTSGNEQFF. The chain uses TRBV7-9 and TRBJ2-1, with 12 bases aligning to TRBD2. Germline CDR1 reads SEHNR; CDR2 reads FQNEAQ (reference sequence). V lost 9 bases to trimming and J lost 7 bases; unmatched junction nucleotides: 10. The CDR3 consists of 15 residues.

The chain is built from TRBV19 and TRBJ2-7; D is perhaps TRBD1 or TRBD2 (5 bases each). Germline CDR1 and CDR2: LNHDA and SQIVND (reference sequence). The CDR3 contains 14 residues. Trimming left V 3 bases short and J 3 bases short, with 12 bases between. This CDR3 is CASSMGELGYEQYF. In DNA form, the CDR3 reads TGTGCCAGTAGTATGGGGGAACTAGGCTACGAGCAGTACTTC. The full variable domain, completed using reference TRBV19 and TRBJ2-7, is DGGITQSPKYLFRKEGQNVTLSCEQNLNHDAMYWYRQDPGQGLRLIYYSQIVNDFQKGDIAEGYSVSREKKESFPLTVTSAQKNPTAFYLCASSMGELGYEQYFGPGTRLTVT.

The chain uses TRBV4-3 and TRBJ2-3; D is uncertain. CDR1 and CDR2 from the germline V gene are LGHNA and YSLEER. CDR3 length: 13 residues. Trimming removed 0 bases at V and 5 bases at J, with 6 bases between. CDR3 protein: CASSQEWVDTQYF. The CDR3 DNA reads as TGCGCCAGCAGCCAAGAATGGGTAGATACGCAGTATTTT.

In regard to this clone: A read error is the likely source, as a far larger clone sits one nucleotide away. The V call is TRBV5-4, the J call TRBJ2-1; D possibly uses TRBD1 or TRBD2 (7 bases each). The CDR3 extends over 13 amino acids. In germline, CDR1 is SGHNT, CDR2 YYREEE (reference sequence). Trimming removed 4 bases from V and 9 bases from J, with 14 bases in between. The CDR3 loop is CASSMSGTAEQFF. CDR3 sequence (DNA): TGTGCCAGCAGCATGAGCGGGACAGCTGAGCAGTTCTTC.

The CDR3, as DNA: TGTGCCAGCAGTGTTACAGTGAACACTGAAGCTTTCTTT. It specifies CASSVTVNTEAFF. The chain joins TRBV6-1 to TRBJ1-1; no clear D gene. The CDR3 loop spans 13 amino acids. Germline CDR1 and CDR2: MNHNS and SASEGT. V lost 4 bases to trimming and J lost 0 bases, with 6 bases between them.

The chain links TRBV21-1 to TRBJ2-3; TRBD2 was called by the table and not checked on the DNA. TRBV21-1 is termed a pseudogene. CDR3 length: 18 amino acids. In DNA, the CDR3 is TGTGCCAGCAGCAATCTAGCGGGAGGGGAAACTAGCACAGATACGCAGTATTTT. Protein sequence: CASSNLAGGETSTDTQYF.

V usage is TRBV5-1 and J usage is TRBJ2-5, with 9 bases that match TRBD1. CDR3 length: 13 residues. Germline CDR1 reads SGHRS; CDR2 reads YFSETQ. The trim removed 4 bases at V and 3 bases at J, leaving 1 base unmatched. CDR3 DNA sequence: TGCGCCAGCAGCAGGGACAGGGAAGAGACCCAGTACTTC. It yields the protein CASSRDREETQYF.